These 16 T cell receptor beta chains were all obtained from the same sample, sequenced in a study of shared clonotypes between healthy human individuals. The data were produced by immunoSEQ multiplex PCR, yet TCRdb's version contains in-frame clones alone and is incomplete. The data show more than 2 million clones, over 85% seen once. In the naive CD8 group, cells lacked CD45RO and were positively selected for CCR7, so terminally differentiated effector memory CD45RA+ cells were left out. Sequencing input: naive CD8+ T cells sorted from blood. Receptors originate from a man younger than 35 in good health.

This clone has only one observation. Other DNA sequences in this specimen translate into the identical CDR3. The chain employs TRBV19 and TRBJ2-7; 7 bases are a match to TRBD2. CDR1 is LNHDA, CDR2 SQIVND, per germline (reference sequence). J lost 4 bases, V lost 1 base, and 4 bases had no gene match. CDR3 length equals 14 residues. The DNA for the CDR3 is TGTGCCAGTAGTATAGTAGGCGGGAGTTACGAGCAGTACTTC. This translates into CASSIVGGSYEQYF.

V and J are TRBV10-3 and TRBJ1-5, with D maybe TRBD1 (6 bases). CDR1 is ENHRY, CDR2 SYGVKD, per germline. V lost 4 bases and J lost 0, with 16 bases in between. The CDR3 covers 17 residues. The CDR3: CAISAAEGGGSNQPQHF. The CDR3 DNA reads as TGTGCCATCAGTGCGGCAGAGGGAGGGGGTAGCAATCAGCCCCAGCATTTT.

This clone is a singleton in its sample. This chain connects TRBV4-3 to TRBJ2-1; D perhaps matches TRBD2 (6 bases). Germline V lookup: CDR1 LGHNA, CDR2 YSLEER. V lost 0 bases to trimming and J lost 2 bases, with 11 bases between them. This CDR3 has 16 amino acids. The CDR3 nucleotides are TGCGCCAGCAGCCAAGACGTGGGCGGGACCTACAATGAGCAGTTCTTC. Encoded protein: CASSQDVGGTYNEQFF.

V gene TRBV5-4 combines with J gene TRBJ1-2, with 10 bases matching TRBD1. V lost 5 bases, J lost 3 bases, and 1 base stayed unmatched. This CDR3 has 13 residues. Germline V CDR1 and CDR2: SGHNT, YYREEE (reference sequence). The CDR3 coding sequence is TGTGCCAGCAGGACAGGGGGCCACTATGGCTACACCTTC. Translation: CASRTGGHYGYTF.

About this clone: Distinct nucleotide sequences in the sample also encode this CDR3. As DNA, the CDR3 is TGTGCCAGCTCCGCCGACGGATTCTATGGCTACACCTTC. Protein product: CASSADGFYGYTF. The rearrangement uses TRBV9 and TRBJ1-2; no reliable D call. There are 13 residues in the CDR3. V was trimmed by 7 bases and J by 4 bases, leaving 14 bases between them. Germline V lookup: CDR1 SGDLS, CDR2 YYNGEE.

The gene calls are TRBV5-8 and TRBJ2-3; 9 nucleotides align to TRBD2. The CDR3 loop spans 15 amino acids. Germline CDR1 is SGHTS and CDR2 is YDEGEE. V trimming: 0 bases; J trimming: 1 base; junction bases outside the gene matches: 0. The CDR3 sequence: CASSLGLAGTDTQYF. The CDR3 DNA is TGTGCCAGCAGCTTGGGACTAGCGGGCACAGATACGCAGTATTTT.

The CDR3 region has the DNA TGTGCCTGGAGTCCGGACTGGAACTATGGCTACACCTTC. This codes for CAWSPDWNYGYTF. V usage is TRBV30 and J usage is TRBJ1-2; D is uncertain. The CDR3 runs to 13 residues. V lost 2 bases to trimming and J lost 2 bases, with 9 bases between them. From germline, CDR1 is GTSNPN and CDR2 SVGIG (reference sequence).

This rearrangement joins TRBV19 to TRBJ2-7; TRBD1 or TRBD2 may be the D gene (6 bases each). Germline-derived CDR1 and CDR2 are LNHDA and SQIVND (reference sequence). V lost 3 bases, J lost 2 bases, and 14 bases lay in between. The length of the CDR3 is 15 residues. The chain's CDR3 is CASSMPAEGAYEQYF. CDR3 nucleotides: TGTGCCAGTAGTATGCCGGCGGAGGGGGCCTACGAGCAGTACTTC.

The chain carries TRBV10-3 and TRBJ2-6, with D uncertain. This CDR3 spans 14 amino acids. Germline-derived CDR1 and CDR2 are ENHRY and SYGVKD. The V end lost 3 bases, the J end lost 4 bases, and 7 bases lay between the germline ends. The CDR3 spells CAISDPDGANVLTF. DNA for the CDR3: TGTGCCATCAGTGACCCCGACGGGGCCAACGTCCTGACTTTC.

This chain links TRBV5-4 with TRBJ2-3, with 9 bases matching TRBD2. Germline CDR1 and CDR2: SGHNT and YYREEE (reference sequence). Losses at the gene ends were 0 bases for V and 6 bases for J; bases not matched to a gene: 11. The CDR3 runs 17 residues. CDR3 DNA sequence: TGTGCCAGCAGCTTGGGACTAGCGGAGTTTTACTTGGATACGCAGTATTTT. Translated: CASSLGLAEFYLDTQYF.

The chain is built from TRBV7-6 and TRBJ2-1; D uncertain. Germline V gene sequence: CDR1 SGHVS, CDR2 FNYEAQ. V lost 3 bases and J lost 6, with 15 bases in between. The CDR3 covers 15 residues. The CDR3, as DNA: TGTGCCAGCAGCTTCTCGGCCCCCCCCGGCAATGAGCAGTTCTTC. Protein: CASSFSAPPGNEQFF.

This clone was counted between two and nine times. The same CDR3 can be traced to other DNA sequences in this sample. The CDR3 loop is CASSQRGYQETQYF. In nucleotides, the CDR3 is TGCGCCAGCAGCCAGCGGGGGTACCAAGAGACCCAGTACTTC. V usage is TRBV4-1 and J usage is TRBJ2-5; TRBD2 matches at 7 bases. With V trimmed by 3 bases and J by 0 bases, 1 base remained unmatched. This CDR3 has 14 residues. Germline CDR1 MGHRA, CDR2 YSYEKL.

The CDR3: CSVEGDAENTGELFF. CDR3 coding DNA: TGCAGCGTTGAAGGCGACGCTGAGAACACCGGGGAGCTGTTTTTT. V and J are TRBV29-1 and TRBJ2-2; D is undetermined. The CDR3 length is 15 residues. CDR1 SQVTM and CDR2 ANQGSEA come from the germline V gene. V was shortened by 1 base and J by 1 base, with 10 bases between the two germline ends.

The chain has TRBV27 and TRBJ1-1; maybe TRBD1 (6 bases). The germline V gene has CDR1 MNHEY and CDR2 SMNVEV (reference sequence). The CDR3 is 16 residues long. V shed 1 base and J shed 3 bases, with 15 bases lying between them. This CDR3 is CASSLWGGGADTEAFF. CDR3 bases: TGTGCCAGCAGTTTATGGGGTGGGGGGGCGGACACTGAAGCTTTCTTT.

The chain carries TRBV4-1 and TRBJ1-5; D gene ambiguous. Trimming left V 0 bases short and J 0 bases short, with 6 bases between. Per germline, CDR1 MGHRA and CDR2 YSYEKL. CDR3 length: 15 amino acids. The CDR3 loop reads CASSQDISSNQPQHF. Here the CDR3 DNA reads TGCGCCAGCAGCCAAGATATAAGTAGCAATCAGCCCCAGCATTTT.

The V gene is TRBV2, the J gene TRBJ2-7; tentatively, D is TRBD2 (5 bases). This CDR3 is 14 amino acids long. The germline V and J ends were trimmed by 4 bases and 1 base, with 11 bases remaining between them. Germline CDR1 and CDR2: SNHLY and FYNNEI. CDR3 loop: CASSGSDSSYEQYF. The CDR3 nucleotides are TGTGCCAGCAGTGGTAGCGACTCATCCTACGAGCAGTACTTC.